These 2 T cell receptor beta chains came from one sample sequenced in a study of OX40 agonist ivuxolimab in advanced cancers. The library was built by means of the immunoSEQ multiplex PCR assay. TCRdb took over this immuneACCESS table, retaining in-frame rearrangements with V and J assigned. Such tables are incomplete; in checked studies, under half of the missing clones stem from an unresolved V gene, and the remainder is unexplained. The sample table holds about 89,000 clones, of which approximately 91% were seen once. The ten top clones hold 0.71% of the sample. Sample: CD4+ or CD8+ T cells sorted from blood, taken in a trial of the OX40 agonist ivuxolimab. The receptors were sampled from an adult with an advanced solid tumor such as melanoma, head and neck, liver or kidney cancer.

The chain recombines TRBV5-4 with TRBJ2-5; TRBD1 matches at 7 bases. The CDR3 is 13 amino acids. Trimming at V came to 4 bases and at J to 1 base, leaving 1 base not matched to a gene. Germline-derived CDR1 and CDR2 are SGHNT and YYREEE (reference sequence). The CDR3 loop is CASSRTGQETQYF. CDR3 bases: TGTGCCAGCAGCAGGACAGGCCAAGAGACCCAGTACTTC.

J is TRBJ2-7 and V is TRBV7-2, with D maybe TRBD1 (6 bases). V was cut by 8 bases and J by 5 bases, with 16 bases left in between. The CDR3 has 13 amino acids. Per the germline V gene, CDR1 is SGHTA and CDR2 is FQGNSA. The CDR3 region has the DNA TGTGCCAGCGGGGGCAGCCTCGGGGACGAGCAGTACTTC. Its protein product is CASGGSLGDEQYF.